This record looks at one T cell receptor (beta chain) sequence and its context. This entry is derived from a study of blood T cell repertoires in COVID-19. In the study overall: COVID-19 samples, acute and convalescent, were from the United States, Italy and Spain. T cells, B-cell-depleted T cells, or PBMCs supplied cDNA or gDNA.

The trim removed 6 bases at V and 9 bases at J, leaving 10 bases unmatched. In germline, CDR1 is MNHEY, CDR2 SMNVEV (reference sequence). The CDR3 has 16 residues. Authors' processing steps: Reference gene primer amplification in the assay estimated nucleated cell counts. Here immunoSEQ multiplex PCR was the method, and the copy in TCRdb shows in-frame clones only, minus some. V, J and clone size are those of that table, while D and trimming were read from the DNA. In the table there are 60,000 to 65,000 clones, 76% of which are singletons. The chain uses TRBV27 and TRBJ1-6; 11 bases match TRBD1. This clonotype was sampled from a woman aged 80 or older with acute or convalescent COVID-19. Sequenced: peripheral blood. The CDR3 is CASRGRTGGVGSPLHF. CDR3 nucleotides: TGTGCCAGCAGGGGGAGGACAGGGGGCGTAGGTTCACCCCTCCACTTT.